Listed here are 25 T cell receptor beta chains from one sample, sequenced in a study of radiotherapy plus CTLA-4 blockade in lung cancer. TCRdb's copy holds only in-frame clones and misses some; the assay was immunoSEQ multiplex PCR. The sample yields 80,000 to 100,000 clones, 70% to 90% seen once. Source: peripheral blood, taken from a patient treated with radiotherapy plus ipilimumab. Receptors were obtained from a human donor with non-small cell lung cancer that progressed on radiotherapy plus ipilimumab.

The count of this clone is one. V usage is TRBV14 and J usage is TRBJ2-3; 11 positions agree with TRBD2. The germline gives CDR1 SGHDN, CDR2 FVKESK. The trim removed 4 bases at V and 6 bases at J, leaving 9 bases unmatched. This CDR3 contains 16 residues. The CDR3 region is CASSRLAGLGSDTQYF. The CDR3 DNA follows: TGTGCCAGCAGCCGACTAGCGGGATTGGGCTCCGATACGCAGTATTTT.

The J gene is TRBJ2-1, the V gene TRBV6-5; TRBD2 agrees at 8 bases. The J segment lost 12 bases and the V segment lost 0 bases, leaving 4 bases of the junction unmatched. Germline loops: CDR1 MNHEY, CDR2 SVGAGI. The CDR3 sequence is 13 residues long. CDR3 region: CASSYSTGGRQFF. The CDR3 DNA is TGTGCCAGCAGTTACTCGACGGGGGGGCGGCAGTTCTTC.

The V call is TRBV7-9, the J call TRBJ2-6; 9 bases line up with TRBD1. The germline V gene has CDR1 SEHNR and CDR2 FQNEAQ (reference sequence). This CDR3 region has 18 residues. Losses at the gene ends were 5 bases for V and 0 bases for J; bases not matched to a gene: 8. This chain's CDR3 is CASSPGQGGGSGANVLTF. CDR3 nucleotide sequence: TGTGCCAGCAGCCCGGGACAGGGTGGAGGCTCTGGGGCCAACGTCCTGACTTTC.

The chain joins TRBV6-5 to TRBJ2-1; 9 bases match TRBD2. The CDR3 is 14 residues long. V shed 9 bases, J shed 3 bases, and the junction held 6 bases outside the gene matches. Germline assignment: CDR1 MNHEY and CDR2 SVGAGI. The CDR3 nucleotides read TGTGCCAGTCGGACAGCGGGAGGCTACAATGAGCAGTTCTTC. Amino acid sequence: CASRTAGGYNEQFF.

The rearrangement links TRBV6-5 to TRBJ2-1; tentative D call: TRBD1 (6 bases). The CDR3 consists of 14 residues. Germline V gene lookup returns CDR1 MNHEY and CDR2 SVGAGI. The V end was cut by 4 bases, the J end by 0 bases, with 7 bases between. In DNA, the CDR3 is TGTGCCAGCAGTTTGGGACACTCCTACAATGAGCAGTTCTTC. Encoded protein: CASSLGHSYNEQFF.

The V call is TRBV2, the J call TRBJ1-2, with D possibly being TRBD1 (5 bases). V was shortened by 4 bases and J by 3 bases, with 18 bases between the two germline ends. The CDR3 length is 16 residues. The V gene's germline CDR1 is SNHLY and CDR2 FYNNEI. CDR3 sequence reads: CASSGAGTRPDYGYTF. The CDR3 nucleotides are TGTGCCAGCAGTGGGGCAGGGACCCGTCCTGACTATGGCTACACCTTC.

This chain links TRBV6-5 with TRBJ2-1; 12 bases are a match to TRBD2. This CDR3 spans 15 amino acids. Per germline, CDR1 MNHEY and CDR2 SVGAGI. The V gene end was trimmed by 5 bases and the J gene end by 10 bases; junction bases not matched to a gene: 9. CDR3 DNA: TGTGCCAGCAGTGGACTAGCGGGAACGTATGCGGAGCAGTTCTTC. It specifies CASSGLAGTYAEQFF.

The J gene is TRBJ2-2, the V gene TRBV29-1; 7 bases are shared with TRBD2. Germline loops: CDR1 SQVTM, CDR2 ANQGSEA. The junction had 6 bases not matched to a gene; V was cut back by 5 bases and J by 0 bases. The CDR3 is made up of 15 amino acids. This CDR3 reads CSVLADYPNTGELFF. CDR3 bases: TGCAGCGTTCTAGCGGACTACCCGAACACCGGGGAGCTGTTTTTT.

The chain combines TRBV13 with TRBJ2-7, with 14 bases that match TRBD2. This CDR3 contains 16 residues. V lost 3 bases to trimming and J lost 3 bases; unmatched junction nucleotides: 4. Per germline, CDR1 PRHDT and CDR2 FYEKMQ (reference sequence). In DNA form, the CDR3 reads TGTGCCAGCAGCTTCGGACTAGCGGGAGGCCACTACGAGCAGTACTTC. Its translation: CASSFGLAGGHYEQYF.

The J gene is TRBJ2-7, the V gene TRBV11-2; unclear D gene. CDR1 is SGHAT, CDR2 FQNNGV, per germline. V was clipped by 1 base and J by 5 bases, with 9 bases between them. CDR3 size: 13 residues. The CDR3 coding sequence is TGTGCCAGCAGCTTAGGGCTCACCGACGAGCAGTACTTC. Translation: CASSLGLTDEQYF. The full variable domain, its missing parts supplied by reference TRBV11-2 and TRBJ2-7, is EAGVAQSPRYKIIEKRQSVAFWCNPISGHATLYWYQQILGQGPKLLIQFQNNGVVDDSQLPKDRFSAERLKGVDSTLKIQPAKLEDSAVYLCASSLGLTDEQYFGPGTRLTVT.

This chain joins TRBV7-9 and TRBJ1-1; no definite D call. The germline V gene encodes CDR1 SEHNR and CDR2 FQNEAQ (reference sequence). CDR3 length equals 14 residues. V lost 5 bases to trimming and J lost 1 base, with 11 bases between them. The CDR3 DNA reads as TGTGCCAGCAGCCCCGGGATGGCGAACACTGAAGCTTTCTTT. It translates to CASSPGMANTEAFF. Full variable domain (remainder filled in from reference TRBV7-9 and TRBJ1-1): DTGVSQNPRHKITKRGQNVTFRCDPISEHNRLYWYRQTLGQGPEFLTYFQNEAQLEKSRLLSDRFSAERPKGSFSTLEIQRTEQGDSAMYLCASSPGMANTEAFFGQGTRLTVV.

V is TRBV1 and J is TRBJ2-2. TRBV1 constitutes a pseudogene. The CDR3 runs 15 residues. In DNA, the CDR3 is TGCACCAGCAGCCAAGGCGAGTTAGGCACCGGGGAGCTGTTTTTT. Translating it yields CTSSQGELGTGELFF.

The chain is built from TRBV20-1 and TRBJ1-1; weak D call: TRBD1 (5 bases). V lost 5 bases and J 6 bases, leaving 7 bases between the germline ends. This CDR3 is 10 amino acids long. The germline gives CDR1 DFQATT, CDR2 SNEGSKA (reference sequence). This chain's CDR3 is CSAGTPEAFF. CDR3 sequence (DNA): TGCAGTGCTGGGACCCCTGAAGCTTTCTTT.

In its sample, this clone was seen once. V gene TRBV27 combines with J gene TRBJ2-1; tentative D call: TRBD1 (5 bases). Germline V lookup: CDR1 MNHEY, CDR2 SMNVEV (reference sequence). The V end was cut by 8 bases, the J end by 3 bases, with 17 bases between. There are 15 residues in the CDR3. The CDR3 loop reads CASPLGDRGYNEQFF. The CDR3 coding sequence is TGTGCCAGCCCCTTGGGTGACAGAGGCTACAATGAGCAGTTCTTC.

The chain carries TRBV5-3 and TRBJ2-1; D is perhaps TRBD2 (6 bases). TRBV5-3 is recorded as an ORF, its role being uncertain. This CDR3 is 14 amino acids long. Deletions cut 6 bases from V and 9 bases from J, with 19 bases between. The CDR3 coding sequence is TGTGCCAGAAAACTAGCCATTATGGGGTGTGAGCAGTTCTTC. Protein product: CARKLAIMGCEQFF.

The chain uses TRBV5-4 and TRBJ2-1; D is unclear. With 3 bases removed from V and 5 bases from J, the gap between germline ends came to 9 bases. The CDR3 spans 13 residues. Per germline, CDR1 SGHNT and CDR2 YYREEE (reference sequence). The CDR3, as DNA: TGTGCCAGCAGCTCGCGGTGGAACAATGAGCAGTTCTTC. Translation: CASSSRWNNEQFF. Full variable domain (outside the CDR3, taken from reference TRBV5-4 and TRBJ2-1): ETGVTQSPTHLIKTRGQQVTLRCSSQSGHNTVSWYQQALGQGPQFIFQYYREEENGRGNFPPRFSGLQFPNYSSELNVNALELDDSALYLCASSSRWNNEQFFGPGTRLTVL.

This rearrangement joins TRBV6-5 to TRBJ1-5, with unresolved D. The CDR3 contains 12 residues. With 4 bases removed from V and 5 bases from J, the gap between germline ends came to 6 bases. CDR1 and CDR2 (germline): MNHEY, SVGAGI. CDR3: CASSLKYQPQHF. Written as DNA, the CDR3 is TGTGCCAGCAGTTTAAAATATCAGCCCCAGCATTTT.

The chain couples TRBV19 to TRBJ1-2, with D maybe TRBD1 (5 bases). The CDR3 has 15 residues. The germline CDR1 and CDR2 sequences are LNHDA and SQIVND (reference sequence). The ends were cut back, 9 bases at V and 0 bases at J, with 17 bases in the middle. The CDR3 DNA is TGTGCCAGCATACCCAGGGATAAGGCTAACTATGGCTACACCTTC. Translation: CASIPRDKANYGYTF.

V usage is TRBV7-6 and J usage is TRBJ1-1, with D maybe TRBD1 (6 bases). Trimming cost V 2 bases and J 8 bases, with 18 bases left between them. Per the germline V gene, CDR1 is SGHVS and CDR2 is FNYEAQ. CDR3 length: 15 residues. The CDR3 is CASSLYGGQREEAFF. The CDR3 DNA is TGTGCCAGCAGCTTATACGGGGGGCAGAGGGAAGAAGCTTTCTTT.

In this sample, this clone turned up once. This specimen includes other DNA sequences encoding the same CDR3. V is TRBV19 and J is TRBJ1-2, with D hard to call. In germline, CDR1 is LNHDA, CDR2 SQIVND (reference sequence). V was pared by 3 bases and J by 0 bases, with 8 bases between. CDR3 length: 14 residues. Here the CDR3 DNA reads TGTGCCAGTAGTATGTCAGGAACTAACTATGGCTACACCTTC. This encodes CASSMSGTNYGYTF.

This clone appeared a single time. The genes are TRBV9 and TRBJ2-5, with a tentative D call TRBD2 (6 bases). The V end was cut by 0 bases, the J end by 5 bases, with 11 bases between. The CDR3 contains 14 residues. Germline loops: CDR1 SGDLS, CDR2 YYNGEE. In DNA form, the CDR3 reads TGTGCCAGCAGCGTAGGCGGAGGGCCGGAGACCCAGTACTTC. This codes for CASSVGGGPETQYF.

The chain couples TRBV6-1 to TRBJ1-2; D gene ambiguous. Germline CDR1 reads MNHNS; CDR2 reads SASEGT. There are 15 residues in the CDR3. V was shortened by 2 bases and J by 0 bases, with 10 bases between the two germline ends. CDR3 amino acids: CASSEMAVPNYGYTF. CDR3 DNA sequence: TGTGCCAGCAGTGAAATGGCCGTTCCTAACTATGGCTACACCTTC.

V usage is TRBV6-5 and J usage is TRBJ1-5, with 7 bases that match TRBD1. The ends lost 0 bases at V and 3 bases at J; junction bases unmatched: 2. The CDR3 has 15 amino acids. Germline assignment: CDR1 MNHEY and CDR2 SVGAGI. Here the CDR3 reads CASSYSGTDNQPQHF. The CDR3, as DNA: TGTGCCAGCAGTTACTCGGGGACAGACAATCAGCCCCAGCATTTT.

This chain uses TRBV6-5 with TRBJ2-1; D is ambiguous. The germline CDR1 and CDR2 sequences are MNHEY and SVGAGI. Trimming left V 6 bases short and J 0 bases short, with 12 bases between. This CDR3 is 15 amino acids long. CDR3 coding DNA: TGTGCCAGCAGCCGGCGTTGGGCCTCCTACAATGAGCAGTTCTTC. It is translated as CASSRRWASYNEQFF.

This chain connects TRBV18 to TRBJ1-2, with 7 bases aligning to TRBD1. After removal of 4 bases from V and 3 bases from J, the junction contained 5 bases not matched to a gene. In germline, CDR1 is KGHSH, CDR2 LQKENI. The CDR3 runs 14 residues. The CDR3 protein is CASSLDRADYGYTF. CDR3 DNA: TGTGCCAGCTCACTCGACAGGGCGGACTATGGCTACACCTTC.